The clone carrying this T cell receptor beta chain occurred a few times. Its antigen is not known. One junction end does not reproduce the germline sequence, and a read error may be involved. This specimen belongs to a study of Graves' ophthalmopathy and Graves' hyperthyroidism. Amplified TCR beta CDR3 regions were obtained using RNA transcripts as template. Second-round multiplex PCR came after first-round RT-PCR with HTBI primers. From the multiplex PCR reads, TCRdb called clonotypes with MiXCR, one entry per CDR3 protein. Of 1 million to 1.3 million distinct CDR3 sequences in the sample, 36% were seen once. Regarding the study as a whole: In blood appeared most of the expanded thyroid clonotypes whose frequency exceeded 0.001.

The receptor was isolated from an adult man with Graves' hyperthyroidism. The sequencing input was peripheral blood or thyroid tissue (not recorded which).

The CDR3 bases are TGTGCCAGCAGTTACTCAAGGACAGTCTATAGCAATCAGCCCCAGCATTTT. This codes for CASSYSRTVYSNQPQHF. The chain has TRBV10-3 and TRBJ1-5; D may be TRBD1 (6 bases). In germline, CDR1 is ENHRY, CDR2 SYGVKD. The CDR3 totals 17 residues.